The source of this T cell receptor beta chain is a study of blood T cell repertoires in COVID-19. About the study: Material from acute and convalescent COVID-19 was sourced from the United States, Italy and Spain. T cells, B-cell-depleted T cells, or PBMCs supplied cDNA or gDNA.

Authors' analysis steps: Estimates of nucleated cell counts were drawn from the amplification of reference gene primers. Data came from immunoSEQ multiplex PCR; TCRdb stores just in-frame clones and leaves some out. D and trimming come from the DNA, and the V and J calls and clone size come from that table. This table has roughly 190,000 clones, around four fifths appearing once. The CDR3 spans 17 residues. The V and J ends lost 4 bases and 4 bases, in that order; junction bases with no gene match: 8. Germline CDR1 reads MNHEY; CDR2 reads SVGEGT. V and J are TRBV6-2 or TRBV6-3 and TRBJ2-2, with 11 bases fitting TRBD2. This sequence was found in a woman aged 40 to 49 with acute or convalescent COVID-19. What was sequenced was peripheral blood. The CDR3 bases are TGTGCCAGCAGTTGGGTAGCGGGAGGGCCTAGCACCGGGGAGCTGTTTTTT. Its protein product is CASSWVAGGPSTGELFF.